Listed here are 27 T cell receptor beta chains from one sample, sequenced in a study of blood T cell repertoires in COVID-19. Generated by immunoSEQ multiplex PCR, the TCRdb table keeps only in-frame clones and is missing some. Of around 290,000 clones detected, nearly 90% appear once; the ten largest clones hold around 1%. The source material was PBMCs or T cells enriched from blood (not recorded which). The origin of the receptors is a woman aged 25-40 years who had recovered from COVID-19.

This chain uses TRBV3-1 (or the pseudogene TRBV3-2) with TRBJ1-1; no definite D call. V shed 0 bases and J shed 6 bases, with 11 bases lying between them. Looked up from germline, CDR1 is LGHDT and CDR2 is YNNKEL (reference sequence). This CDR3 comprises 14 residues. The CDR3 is CASSQDLGRAEAFF. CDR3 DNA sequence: TGTGCCAGCAGCCAAGATCTCGGGAGAGCTGAAGCTTTCTTT.

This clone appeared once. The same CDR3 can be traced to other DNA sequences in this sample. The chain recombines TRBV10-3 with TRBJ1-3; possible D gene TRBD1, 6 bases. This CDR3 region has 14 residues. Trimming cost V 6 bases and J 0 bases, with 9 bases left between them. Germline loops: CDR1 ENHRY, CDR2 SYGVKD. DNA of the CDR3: TGTGCCATCAGAATACAGGGCTCTGGAAACACCATATATTTT. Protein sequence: CAIRIQGSGNTIYF.

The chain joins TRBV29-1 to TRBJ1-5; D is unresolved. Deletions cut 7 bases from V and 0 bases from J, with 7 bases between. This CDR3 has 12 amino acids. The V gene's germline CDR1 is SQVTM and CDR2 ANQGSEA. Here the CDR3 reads CSALDSNQPQHF. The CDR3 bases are TGCAGCGCTTTAGATAGCAATCAGCCCCAGCATTTT.

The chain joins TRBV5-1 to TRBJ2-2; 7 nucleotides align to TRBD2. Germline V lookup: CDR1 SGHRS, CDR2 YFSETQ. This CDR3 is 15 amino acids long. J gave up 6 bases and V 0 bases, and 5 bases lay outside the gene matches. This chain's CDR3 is CASSLAAGSAGELFF. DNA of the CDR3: TGCGCCAGCAGCTTGGCAGCGGGATCGGCCGGGGAGCTGTTTTTT.

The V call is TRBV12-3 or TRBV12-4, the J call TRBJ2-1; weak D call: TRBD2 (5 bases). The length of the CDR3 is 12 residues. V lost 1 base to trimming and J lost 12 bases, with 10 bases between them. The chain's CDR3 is CASSLDLGGQFF. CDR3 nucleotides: TGTGCCAGCAGTTTAGATCTCGGAGGGCAGTTCTTC.

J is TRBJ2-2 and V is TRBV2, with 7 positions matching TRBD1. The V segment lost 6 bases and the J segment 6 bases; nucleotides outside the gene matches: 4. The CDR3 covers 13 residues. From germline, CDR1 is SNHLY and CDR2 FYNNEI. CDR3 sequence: CASRVGGAGELFF. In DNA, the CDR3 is TGTGCCAGCAGGGTAGGGGGCGCCGGGGAGCTGTTTTTT. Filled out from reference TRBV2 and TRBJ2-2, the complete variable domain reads EPEVTQTPSHQVTQMGQEVILRCVPISNHLYFYWYRQILGQKVEFLVSFYNNEISEKSEIFDDQFSVERPDGSNFTLKIRSTKLEDSAMYFCASRVGGAGELFFGEGSRLTVL.

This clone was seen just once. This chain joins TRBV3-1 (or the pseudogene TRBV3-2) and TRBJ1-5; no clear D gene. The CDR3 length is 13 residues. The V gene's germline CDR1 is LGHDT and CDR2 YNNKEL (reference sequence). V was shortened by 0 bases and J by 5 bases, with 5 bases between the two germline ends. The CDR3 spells CASSQDLHQPQHF. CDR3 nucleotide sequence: TGTGCCAGCAGCCAAGATCTACATCAGCCCCAGCATTTT.

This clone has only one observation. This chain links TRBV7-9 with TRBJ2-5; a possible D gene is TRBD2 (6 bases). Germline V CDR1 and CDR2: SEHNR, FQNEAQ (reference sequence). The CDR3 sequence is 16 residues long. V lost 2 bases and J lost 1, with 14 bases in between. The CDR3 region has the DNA TGTGCCAGCAGCTTATTCGGGGGTAGTCCCCAAGAGACCCAGTACTTC. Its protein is CASSLFGGSPQETQYF.

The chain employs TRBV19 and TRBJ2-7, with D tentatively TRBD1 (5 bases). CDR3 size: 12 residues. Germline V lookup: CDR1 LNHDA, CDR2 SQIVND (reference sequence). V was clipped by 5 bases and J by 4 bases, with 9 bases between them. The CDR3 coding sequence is TGTGCCAGTAGTGCTCCAGGGTACGAGCAGTACTTC. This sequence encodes CASSAPGYEQYF.

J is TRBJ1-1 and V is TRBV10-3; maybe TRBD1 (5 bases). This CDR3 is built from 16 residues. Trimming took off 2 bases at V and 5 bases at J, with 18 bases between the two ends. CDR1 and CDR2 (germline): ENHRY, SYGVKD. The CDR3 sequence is CAISERVGGSRTEAFF. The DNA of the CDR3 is TGTGCCATCAGTGAGAGGGTCGGGGGATCGAGGACTGAAGCTTTCTTT.

The CDR3 coding sequence is TGTGCCAGCAGTTTCCCCCAGGGTTCCCTCTCTGGAAACACCATATATTTT. Protein product: CASSFPQGSLSGNTIYF. The chain is built from TRBV28 and TRBJ1-3; tentative D call: TRBD1 (5 bases). CDR3 length: 17 amino acids. V lost 3 bases and J 0 bases, leaving 15 bases between the germline ends. Germline CDR1 is MDHEN and CDR2 is SYDVKM.

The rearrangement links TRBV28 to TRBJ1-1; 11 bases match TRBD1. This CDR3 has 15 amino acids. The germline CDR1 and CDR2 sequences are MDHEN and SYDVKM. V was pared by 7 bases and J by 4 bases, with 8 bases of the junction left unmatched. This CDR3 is CASKVSGTGGTEAFF. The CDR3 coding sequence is TGTGCCAGCAAAGTTTCCGGGACAGGGGGCACTGAAGCTTTCTTT.

In DNA form, the CDR3 reads TGTGCCAGCAGCCTGACCGGGACTAGTTATCGCGAGCAGTACTTC. Protein: CASSLTGTSYREQYF. The chain combines TRBV5-8 with TRBJ2-7; 8 nucleotides align to TRBD2. This CDR3 has 15 amino acids. CDR1 is SGHTS, CDR2 YDEGEE, per germline. Trimming took 4 bases from V and 6 from J; bases not matched to a gene: 12. Filled out from reference TRBV5-8 and TRBJ2-7, the complete variable domain reads EAGVTQSPTHLIKTRGQQATLRCSPISGHTSVYWYQQALGLGLQFLLWYDEGEERNRGNFPPRFSGRQFPNYSSELNVNALELEDSALYLCASSLTGTSYREQYFGPGTRLTVT.

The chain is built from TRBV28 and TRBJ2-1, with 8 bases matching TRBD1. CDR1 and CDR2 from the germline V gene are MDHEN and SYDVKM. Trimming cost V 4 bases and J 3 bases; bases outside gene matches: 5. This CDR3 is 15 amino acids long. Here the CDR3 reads CASSSSGTGYNEQFF. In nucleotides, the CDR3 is TGTGCCAGCAGTTCGTCCGGGACAGGCTACAATGAGCAGTTCTTC. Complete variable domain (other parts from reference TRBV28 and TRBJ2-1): DVKVTQSSRYLVKRTGEKVFLECVQDMDHENMFWYRQDPGLGLRLIYFSYDVKMKEKGDIPEGYSVSREKKERFSLILESASTNQTSMYLCASSSSGTGYNEQFFGPGTRLTVL.

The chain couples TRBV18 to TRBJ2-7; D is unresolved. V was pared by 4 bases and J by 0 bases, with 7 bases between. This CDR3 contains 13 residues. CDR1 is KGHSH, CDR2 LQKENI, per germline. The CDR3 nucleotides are TGTGCCAGCTCACGTGGCAACTCCTACGAGCAGTACTTC. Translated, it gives CASSRGNSYEQYF.

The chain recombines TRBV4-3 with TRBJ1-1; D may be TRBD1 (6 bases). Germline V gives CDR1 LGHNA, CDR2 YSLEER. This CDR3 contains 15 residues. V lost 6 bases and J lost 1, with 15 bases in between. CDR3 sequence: CASSPAGAPNTEAFF. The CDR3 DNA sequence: TGCGCCAGCAGTCCAGCGGGGGCCCCGAACACTGAAGCTTTCTTT.

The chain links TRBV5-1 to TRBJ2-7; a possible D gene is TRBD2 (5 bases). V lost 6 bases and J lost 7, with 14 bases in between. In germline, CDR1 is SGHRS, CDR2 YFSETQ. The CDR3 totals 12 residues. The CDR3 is CASIGVNREQYF. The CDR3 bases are TGCGCCAGCATCGGGGTAAATCGGGAGCAGTACTTC.

CDR3 in DNA: TGTGCCAGCAGCTCGATAGGCGTTAAGGACAGGGGGAAGTATGGCTACACCTTC. Protein: CASSSIGVKDRGKYGYTF. The chain is built from TRBV28 and TRBJ1-2; 10 positions match TRBD1. Trimming cost V 6 bases and J 5 bases; bases outside gene matches: 18. In germline, CDR1 is MDHEN, CDR2 SYDVKM. This CDR3 has 18 residues.

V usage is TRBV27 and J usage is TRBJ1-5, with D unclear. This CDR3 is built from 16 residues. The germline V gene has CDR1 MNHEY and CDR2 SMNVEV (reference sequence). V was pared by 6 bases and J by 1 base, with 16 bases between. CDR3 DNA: TGTGCCAGCAGAAGGGAGGGTTGGGTAAGCAATCAGCCCCAGCATTTT. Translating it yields CASRREGWVSNQPQHF.

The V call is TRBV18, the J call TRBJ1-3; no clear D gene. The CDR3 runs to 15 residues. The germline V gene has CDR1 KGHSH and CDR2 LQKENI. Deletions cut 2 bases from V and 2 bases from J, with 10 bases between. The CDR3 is CASSPLEGAGNTIYF. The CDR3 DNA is TGTGCCAGCTCACCATTGGAGGGAGCTGGAAACACCATATATTTT.

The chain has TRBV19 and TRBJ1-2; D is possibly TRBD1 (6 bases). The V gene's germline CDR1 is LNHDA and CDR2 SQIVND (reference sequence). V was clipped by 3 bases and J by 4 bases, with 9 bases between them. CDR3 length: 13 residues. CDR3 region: CASSIGQFYGYTF. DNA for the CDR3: TGTGCCAGTAGTATCGGACAGTTCTATGGCTACACCTTC. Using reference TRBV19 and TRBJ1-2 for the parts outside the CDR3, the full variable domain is DGGITQSPKYLFRKEGQNVTLSCEQNLNHDAMYWYRQDPGQGLRLIYYSQIVNDFQKGDIAEGYSVSREKKESFPLTVTSAQKNPTAFYLCASSIGQFYGYTFGSGTRLTVV.

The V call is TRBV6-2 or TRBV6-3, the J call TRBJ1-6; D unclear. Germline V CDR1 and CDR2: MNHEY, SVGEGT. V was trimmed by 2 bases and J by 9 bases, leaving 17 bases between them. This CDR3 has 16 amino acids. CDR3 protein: CASSYRARGEGSPLHF. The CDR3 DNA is TGTGCCAGCAGTTACCGCGCTCGCGGGGAGGGTTCACCCCTCCACTTT.

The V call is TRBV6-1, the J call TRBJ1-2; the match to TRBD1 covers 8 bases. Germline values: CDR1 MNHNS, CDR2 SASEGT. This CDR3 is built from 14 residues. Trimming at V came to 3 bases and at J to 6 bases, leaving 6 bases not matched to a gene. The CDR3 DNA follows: TGTGCCAGCAGTGATAGGACAGGGAAGGATGGCTACACCTTC. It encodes CASSDRTGKDGYTF.

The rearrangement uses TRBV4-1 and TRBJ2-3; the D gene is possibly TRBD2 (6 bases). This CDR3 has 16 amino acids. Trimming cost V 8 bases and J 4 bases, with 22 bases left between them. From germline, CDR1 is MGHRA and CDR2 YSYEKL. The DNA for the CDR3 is TGCGCCAGCGATACGGGAGCGGGCTCTAACTCAGATACGCAGTATTTT. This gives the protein CASDTGAGSNSDTQYF.

Here the CDR3 reads CSVEGRVSYNEQFF. CDR3 nucleotides: TGCAGCGTTGAAGGGCGGGTCTCCTACAATGAGCAGTTCTTC. J is TRBJ2-1 and V is TRBV29-1; TRBD2 is a possible D gene (5 bases). CDR1 and CDR2 (germline): SQVTM, ANQGSEA. Trimming took off 1 base at V and 0 bases at J, with 7 bases between the two ends. The CDR3 is 14 residues long.

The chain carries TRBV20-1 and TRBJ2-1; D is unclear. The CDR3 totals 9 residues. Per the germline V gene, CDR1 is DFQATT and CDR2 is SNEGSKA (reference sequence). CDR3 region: CSLNNEQFF. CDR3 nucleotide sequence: TGCAGCCTAAACAATGAGCAGTTCTTC.

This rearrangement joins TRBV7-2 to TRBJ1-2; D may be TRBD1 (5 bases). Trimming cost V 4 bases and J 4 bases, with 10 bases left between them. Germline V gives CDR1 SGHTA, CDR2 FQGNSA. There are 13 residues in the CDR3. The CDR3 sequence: CASSSRVGYGYTF. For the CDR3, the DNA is TGTGCCAGCAGCTCCAGGGTAGGCTATGGCTACACCTTC.